The next 5 T cell receptor beta chains were all read from a single sample in a study of T cell clonality in common variable immunodeficiency (dated by TCRdb to 2013 to 2016). Libraries were made using the immunoSEQ multiplex PCR assay. TCRdb holds this immuneACCESS table with in-frame rearrangements only. Some clones are missing; in checked studies, unresolved V genes explain under half, and the rest has no known cause. Across this sample, about 60,000 clones were tabulated and none appeared just once. The ten largest clonotypes hold more than 1.5% of the sample. Material: peripheral blood mononuclear cells. These receptors came from a person aged 18 to 70 in good health.

This clone was picked up many times. Read sequence stops 3 residues before the CDR3 end, and the germline J gene provides the missing end. The chain joins TRBV5-4 to TRBJ2-7, with TRBD1 matching over 10 bases. Germline assignment: CDR1 SGHNT and CDR2 YYREEE (reference sequence). Losses at the gene ends were 4 bases for V and 6 bases for J; bases not matched to a gene: 4. CDR3 length: 13 residues. The CDR3 loop is CASSRTGGTEQYF. Incomplete CDR3 DNA: TGTGCCAGCAGCCGGACAGGGGGAACCGAG.

The sample holds many counts of this clone. The CDR3 is cut off 3 residues early in the read; its end comes from the germline J gene. This chain joins TRBV20-1 and TRBJ2-3, with 8 bases aligning to TRBD2. V dropped 5 bases and J dropped 0; count of bases not matched to a gene: 4. CDR1 DFQATT and CDR2 SNEGSKA come from the germline V gene (reference sequence). The CDR3 is 14 residues long. The CDR3 spells CSALTSGSTDTQYF. The sequenced CDR3 bases are TGCAGTGCTCTAACTAGCGGTAGCACAGATACG.

This clone was counted at least ten times. The read ends 3 residues before the CDR3 terminus; that terminus is restored from the germline J gene. The chain combines TRBV27 with TRBJ2-1, with 13 bases lining up with TRBD2. The V and J ends lost 5 bases and 8 bases, in that order; junction bases with no gene match: 9. The CDR3 consists of 16 residues. Germline V CDR1 and CDR2: MNHEY, SMNVEV (reference sequence). This CDR3 reads CASSPRTSGSIYEQFF. CDR3 DNA (partial): TGTGCCAGCAGTCCGAGGACTAGCGGGAGTATCTATGAG.

This clone appeared many times. The DNA ends 3 residues before the CDR3 does, and the rest of the CDR3 is filled in from the germline J gene. V is TRBV18 and J is TRBJ2-2, with D possibly being TRBD2 (7 bases). Germline V gene data show CDR1 as KGHSH and CDR2 as LQKENI. The CDR3 covers 16 residues. V dropped 1 base and J dropped 0 bases, with 9 bases sitting between them. The covered CDR3 bases are TGTGCCAGCTCACCACGGGAGGGGGCGAACACCGGGGAG. Residues: CASSPREGANTGE. In full, the CDR3 is CASSPREGANTGELFF.

This clone came up many times. The read ends 3 residues early relative to the CDR3; the germline J gene fills the gap. The gene calls are TRBV5-1 and TRBJ2-5; unclear D gene. Between the trimmed V and J ends, which lost 5 bases and 1 base, there was a span of 9 bases. Germline lookup yields CDR1 SGHRS and CDR2 YFSETQ. The CDR3 has 13 residues. Here the CDR3 reads CASRYTTQETQYF. The DNA read from the CDR3 is TGCGCCAGCAGGTATACTACCCAAGAGACC.